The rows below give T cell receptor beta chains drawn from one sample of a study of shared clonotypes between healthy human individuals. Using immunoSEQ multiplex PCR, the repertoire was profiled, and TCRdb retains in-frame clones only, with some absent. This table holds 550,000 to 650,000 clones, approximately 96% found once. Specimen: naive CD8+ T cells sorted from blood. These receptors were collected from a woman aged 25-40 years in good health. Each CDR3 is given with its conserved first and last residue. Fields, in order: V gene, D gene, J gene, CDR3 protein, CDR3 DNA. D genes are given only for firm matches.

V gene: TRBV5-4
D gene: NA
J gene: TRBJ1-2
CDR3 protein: CASSLFNAPPTGYTF
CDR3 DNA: TGTGCCAGCAGCTTGTTTAATGCCCCCCCTACTGGCTACACCTTC

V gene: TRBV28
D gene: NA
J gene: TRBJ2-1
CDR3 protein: CASSFGVGHEQFF
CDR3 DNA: TGTGCCAGCAGTTTTGGGGTAGGACATGAGCAGTTCTTC

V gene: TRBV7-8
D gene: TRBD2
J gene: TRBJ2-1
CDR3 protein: CASSLGGRAFNEQFF
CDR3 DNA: TGTGCCAGCAGCTTAGGCGGGAGGGCATTCAATGAGCAGTTCTTC

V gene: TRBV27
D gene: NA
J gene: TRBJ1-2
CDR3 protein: CASSSRQDSLYGYTF
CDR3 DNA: TGTGCCAGCAGTTCCAGACAGGATTCACTTTATGGCTACACCTTC

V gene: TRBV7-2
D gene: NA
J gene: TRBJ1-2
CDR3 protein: CASSLGRGRIDGYTF
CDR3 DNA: TGTGCCAGCAGCTTAGGGAGGGGCAGGATTGATGGCTACACCTTC

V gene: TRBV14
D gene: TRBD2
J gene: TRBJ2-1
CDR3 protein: CASSPAAGVGYNEQFF
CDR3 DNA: TGTGCCAGCAGCCCAGCAGCGGGAGTCGGGTACAATGAGCAGTTCTTC

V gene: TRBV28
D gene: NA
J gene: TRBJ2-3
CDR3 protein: CASSQGTSPDTQYF
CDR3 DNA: TGTGCCAGCAGCCAAGGGACTTCTCCAGATACGCAGTATTTT

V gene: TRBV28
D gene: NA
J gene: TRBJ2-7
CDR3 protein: CASRSSGDEQYF
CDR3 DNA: TGTGCCAGCAGGTCCTCAGGGGACGAGCAGTACTTC

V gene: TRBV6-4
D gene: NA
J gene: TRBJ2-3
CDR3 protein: CASSKGTGEADTQYF
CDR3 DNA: TGTGCCAGCAGTAAAGGGACGGGAGAAGCAGATACGCAGTATTTT

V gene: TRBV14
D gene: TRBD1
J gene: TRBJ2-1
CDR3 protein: CASSLLSGGTGISEQFF
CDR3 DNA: TGTGCCAGCAGCCTTTTAAGCGGCGGGACAGGGATCAGTGAGCAGTTCTTC

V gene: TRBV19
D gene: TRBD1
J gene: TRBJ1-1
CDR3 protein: CASSIRQGAVNTEAFF
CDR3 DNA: TGTGCCAGTAGTATACGCCAGGGGGCGGTTAACACTGAAGCTTTCTTT

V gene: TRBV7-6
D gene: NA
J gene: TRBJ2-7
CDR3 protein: CASSQSGPPYEQYF
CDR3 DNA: TGTGCCAGCAGCCAGTCGGGCCCACCCTACGAGCAGTACTTC

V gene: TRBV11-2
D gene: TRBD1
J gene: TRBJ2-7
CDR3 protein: CASSSLTGSSEQYF
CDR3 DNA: TGTGCCAGCAGCTCCCTGACAGGGTCCTCCGAGCAGTACTTC

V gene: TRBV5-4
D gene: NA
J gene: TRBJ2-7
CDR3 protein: CASSLADEQYF
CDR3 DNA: TGTGCCAGCAGCTTGGCGGACGAGCAGTACTTC

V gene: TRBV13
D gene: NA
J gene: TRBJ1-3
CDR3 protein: CASSPDSQSNTIYF
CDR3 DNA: TGTGCCAGCAGCCCGGACAGTCAGTCGAACACCATATATTTT

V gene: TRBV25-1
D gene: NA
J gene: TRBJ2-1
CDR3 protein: CASSEKGIYNEQFF
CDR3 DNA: TGTGCCAGCAGTGAAAAGGGGATCTACAATGAGCAGTTCTTC

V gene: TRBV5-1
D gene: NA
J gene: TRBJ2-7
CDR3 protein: CASRPDRSYEQYF
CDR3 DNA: TGCGCCAGCAGACCCGACAGGTCCTACGAGCAGTACTTC

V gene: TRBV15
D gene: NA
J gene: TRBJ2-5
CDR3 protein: CATSREGQRKETQYF
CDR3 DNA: TGTGCCACCAGCAGAGAGGGTCAGCGAAAAGAGACCCAGTACTTC

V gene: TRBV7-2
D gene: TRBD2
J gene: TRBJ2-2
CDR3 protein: CASSLNSGGGNGELFF
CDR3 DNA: TGTGCCAGCAGCTTGAATTCGGGGGGTGGTAACGGGGAGCTGTTTTTT

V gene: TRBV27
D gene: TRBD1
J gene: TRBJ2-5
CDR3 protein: CASRPDRQETQYF
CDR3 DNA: TGTGCCAGCAGACCGGACAGGCAAGAGACCCAGTACTTC

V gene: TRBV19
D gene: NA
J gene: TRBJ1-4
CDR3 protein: CASSIFGAEGDSTNEKLFF
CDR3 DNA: TGTGCCAGTAGTATATTCGGGGCCGAAGGGGATTCAACTAATGAAAAACTGTTTTTT

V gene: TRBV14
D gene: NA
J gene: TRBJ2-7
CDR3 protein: CASSQSMVLSYEQYF
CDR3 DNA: TGTGCCAGCAGCCAAAGTATGGTTCTGTCCTACGAGCAGTACTTC

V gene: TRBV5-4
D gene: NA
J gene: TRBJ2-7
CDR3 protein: CASSLAPYEQYF
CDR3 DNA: TGTGCCAGCAGCTTGGCCCCATACGAGCAGTACTTC

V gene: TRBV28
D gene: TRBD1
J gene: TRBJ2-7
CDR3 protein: CASSSRDRGIGYEQYF
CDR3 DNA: TGTGCCAGCAGTTCCCGGGACAGGGGGATTGGTTACGAGCAGTACTTC

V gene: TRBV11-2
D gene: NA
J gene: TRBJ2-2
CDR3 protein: CASSLGTGELFF
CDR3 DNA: TGTGCCAGCAGCTTAGGTACCGGGGAGCTGTTTTTT

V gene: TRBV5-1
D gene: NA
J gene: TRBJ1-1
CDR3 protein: CASSLELGVNTEAFF
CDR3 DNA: TGCGCCAGCAGCTTGGAACTTGGGGTGAACACTGAAGCTTTCTTT

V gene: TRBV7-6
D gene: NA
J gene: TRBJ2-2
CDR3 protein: CASSLANGELFF
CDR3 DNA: TGTGCCAGCAGCTTAGCGAACGGGGAGCTGTTTTTT

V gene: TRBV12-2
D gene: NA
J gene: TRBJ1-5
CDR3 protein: CATRWTGGVNQPQHF
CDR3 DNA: TGTGCAACAAGGTGGACAGGGGGAGTGAATCAGCCCCAGCATTTT

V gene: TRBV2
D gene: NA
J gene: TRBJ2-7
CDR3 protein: CASGIFPSYEQYF
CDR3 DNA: TGTGCCAGCGGGATTTTTCCCTCCTACGAGCAGTACTTC

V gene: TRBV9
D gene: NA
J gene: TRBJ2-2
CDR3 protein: CASSVTAGELFF
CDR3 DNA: TGTGCCAGCAGCGTAACCGCCGGGGAGCTGTTTTTT

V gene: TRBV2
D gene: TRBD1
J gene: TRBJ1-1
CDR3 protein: CASELGEGAQTEAFF
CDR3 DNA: TGTGCCAGCGAACTCGGGGAGGGGGCGCAGACTGAAGCTTTCTTT

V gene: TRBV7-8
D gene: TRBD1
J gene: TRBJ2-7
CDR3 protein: CASSLEQGAAYEQYF
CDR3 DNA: TGTGCCAGCAGCTTAGAACAGGGGGCTGCCTACGAGCAGTACTTC

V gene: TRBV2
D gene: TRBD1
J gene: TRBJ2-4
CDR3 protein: CAIRGTDGAKNIQYF
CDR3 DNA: TGTGCCATCAGAGGGACAGACGGGGCCAAAAACATTCAGTACTTC

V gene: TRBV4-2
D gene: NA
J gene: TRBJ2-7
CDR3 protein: CASSQGFHEQYF
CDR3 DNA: TGTGCCAGCAGCCAAGGGTTCCACGAGCAGTACTTC

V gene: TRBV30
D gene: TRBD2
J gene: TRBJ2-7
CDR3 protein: CAWSVGAGDYEQYF
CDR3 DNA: TGTGCCTGGAGTGTCGGAGCGGGGGACTACGAGCAGTACTTC

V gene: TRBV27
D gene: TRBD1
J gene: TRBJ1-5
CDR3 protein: CASRSGQTSNQPQHF
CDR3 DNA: TGTGCCAGCAGGTCGGGACAGACAAGCAATCAGCCCCAGCATTTT

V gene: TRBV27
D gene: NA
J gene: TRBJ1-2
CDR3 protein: CASSLRGGSGYTF
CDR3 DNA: TGTGCCAGCAGTTTACGGGGGGGGAGCGGCTACACCTTC

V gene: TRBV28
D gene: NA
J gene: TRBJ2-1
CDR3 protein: CASSLAPRGNEQFF
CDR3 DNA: TGTGCCAGCAGTTTAGCCCCCAGGGGCAATGAGCAGTTCTTC

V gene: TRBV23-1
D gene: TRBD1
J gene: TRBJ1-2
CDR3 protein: CASSQHRGNYGYTF
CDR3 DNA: TGCGCCAGCAGTCAACACAGGGGCAACTATGGCTACACCTTC